Listed here are 8 T cell receptor beta chains from one sample, sequenced in a study of Graves' ophthalmopathy and Graves' hyperthyroidism. As the template, RNA transcripts were used to amplify TCR beta CDR3 regions. HTBI-primed RT-PCR formed the first round, and a multiplex PCR formed the second. TCRdb redid the calling of the multiplex PCR reads with MiXCR, one entry per CDR3 protein. The data hold approximately 460,000 distinct CDR3 sequences, with 14% observed a single time. The material sequenced was blood. The receptors originated from a woman in her 30s with Graves' ophthalmopathy.

This clonotype showed up just a few times. The rearrangement uses TRBV6-2 or TRBV6-3 and TRBJ1-2, with TRBD1 matching 7 bases. Germline-derived CDR1 and CDR2 are MNHEY and SVGEGT. The V gene end was trimmed by 2 bases and the J gene end by 9 bases; junction bases not matched to a gene: 3. This CDR3 comprises 12 residues. In DNA, the CDR3 is TGTGCCAGCAGTTACGTCAGGGGGAGCTACACCTTC. Protein: CASSYVRGSYTF.

The table lists this clonotype with many counts. This chain connects TRBV6-1 to TRBJ2-7; no firm D call. The germline V gene has CDR1 MNHNS and CDR2 SASEGT. This CDR3 comprises 12 residues. V was pared by 4 bases and J by 5 bases, with 9 bases between. The CDR3 DNA sequence: TGTGCCAGCAGTGCTCCTGAGGACGAGCAGTACTTC. Translated: CASSAPEDEQYF.

This clonotype turned up a few times. The germline gene is not matched at one end of the junction; a read error may be the cause. The chain couples TRBV28 to TRBJ2-4; the match to TRBD2 covers 9 bases. CDR3 length equals 16 residues. Germline V gene data show CDR1 as MDHEN and CDR2 as SYDVKM. CDR3 DNA sequence: TGTGCCAGCAGTCAGGCACCGGGACTAGCCAAAAACATTAAGTACTTC. Protein: CASSQAPGLAKNIKYF.

This clonotype was detected ten times or more. The rearrangement links TRBV28 to TRBJ2-2; D perhaps matches TRBD1 (6 bases). CDR3 length: 15 amino acids. Germline assignment: CDR1 MDHEN and CDR2 SYDVKM. With 2 bases removed from V and 5 bases from J, the gap between germline ends came to 12 bases. CDR3 bases: TGTGCCAGCAGTTTACCGACAGGCGGGACCGGGGAGCTGTTTTTT. Its translation is CASSLPTGGTGELFF.

This clonotype was counted at least ten times. This chain uses TRBV12-3 or TRBV12-4 with TRBJ2-2, with a tentative D call TRBD1 (5 bases). Trimming cost V 3 bases and J 4 bases, with 9 bases left between them. The CDR3 extends over 14 amino acids. CDR3 amino acids: CASSFRVGTGELFF. DNA for the CDR3: TGTGCCAGCAGTTTCAGGGTTGGCACCGGGGAGCTGTTTTTT.

The V gene is TRBV6-1, the J gene TRBJ1-2; 11 bases agree with TRBD1. After removal of 7 bases from V and 4 bases from J, the junction contained 8 bases not matched to a gene. This CDR3 is built from 15 residues. CDR1 is MNHNS, CDR2 SASEGT, per germline. The CDR3 loop is CASMVTGTGGYGYTF. In nucleotides, the CDR3 is TGTGCCAGCATGGTAACCGGGACAGGGGGCTATGGCTACACCTTC.

The gene calls are TRBV12-3 or TRBV12-4 and TRBJ2-5, with 9 bases that match TRBD1. This CDR3 is 16 amino acids long. The trim removed 5 bases at V and 3 bases at J, leaving 10 bases unmatched. The CDR3 sequence is CASSLTQGAIKETQYF. The CDR3 region has the DNA TGTGCCAGCAGTCTCACACAGGGGGCGATCAAAGAGACCCAGTACTTC.

This clonotype showed up many times. The chain has TRBV28 and TRBJ2-5; D gene ambiguous. Deletions cut 8 bases from V and 3 bases from J, with 22 bases between. This CDR3 is 16 amino acids long. Germline-derived CDR1 and CDR2 are MDHEN and SYDVKM. Here the CDR3 reads CASPEPRKGGEETQYF. As DNA, the CDR3 is TGTGCCAGCCCGGAGCCAAGAAAGGGTGGCGAAGAGACCCAGTACTTC.